The entry that follows covers one TCR beta chain sequence. This entry comes from a study of blood T cell repertoires in COVID-19. Across the study: From T cells, B-cell-depleted T cells, or PBMCs came the material, which was cDNA or gDNA.

Germline V lookup: CDR1 MNHEY, CDR2 SVGAGI. CDR3 length: 15 amino acids. V gave up 5 bases and J gave up 4 bases, with 16 bases separating them. TCRdb's table, derived via immunoSEQ multiplex PCR, lists solely in-frame clones and lacks some. In the table there are some 170,000 clones, more than 90% of which are singletons. Sequences were obtained from peripheral blood. The genes are TRBV6-5 and TRBJ2-3; maybe TRBD1 (6 bases). This TCR was sampled from a man in his 60s with active or convalescent COVID-19. CDR3 sequence reads: CASSRGTSPADTQYF. The CDR3 DNA follows: TGTGCCAGCAGTCGAGGGACATCCCCGGCAGATACGCAGTATTTT.